The 19 T cell receptor beta chains given below trace back to one sample, sequenced in a study of long-term antiretroviral therapy in people with HIV (dated by TCRdb to between 2021 and 2023). The immunoSEQ hsTCRB v3.0 assay was used at survey level resolution for TRB variable region sequencing. The source is immuneACCESS, and TCRdb retained only in-frame sequences with V and J called. Part of the clones is not carried over; for the studies checked, unresolved V genes explain less than half of this, and the remainder is unexplained. For this sample there are under 25,000 clones; around 82% appear just once. Over 4% of the sample is taken by the ten largest. Here the sequenced sample was unsorted PBMCs, taken 0.5 years after starting antiretroviral therapy. These receptor sequences come from a woman aged 40-49 years with HIV.

This clone has just one count. This chain uses TRBV15 with TRBJ2-3, with TRBD2 identical over 10 bases. This CDR3 is 18 amino acids long. The junction had 15 bases not matched to a gene; V was cut back by 1 base and J by 8 bases. Germline V lookup: CDR1 LNHNV, CDR2 YYDKDF (reference sequence). CDR3 protein: CATSRGSGLAASTSTQYF. The CDR3 DNA follows: TGTGCCACCAGCAGAGGCTCCGGACTAGCGGCCTCTACAAGTACGCAGTATTTT.

This chain connects TRBV28 to TRBJ2-7, with 7 bases that match TRBD2. CDR1 and CDR2 (germline): MDHEN, SYDVKM. Losses at the gene ends were 4 bases for V and 2 bases for J; bases not matched to a gene: 2. The CDR3 covers 13 residues. CDR3 residues: CASSWGGAYEQYF. The CDR3, as DNA: TGTGCCAGCAGTTGGGGAGGGGCCTACGAGCAGTACTTC. Together with reference TRBV28 and TRBJ2-7, the CDR3 gives the full variable domain: DVKVTQSSRYLVKRTGEKVFLECVQDMDHENMFWYRQDPGLGLRLIYFSYDVKMKEKGDIPEGYSVSREKKERFSLILESASTNQTSMYLCASSWGGAYEQYFGPGTRLTVT.

This sequence joins TRBV5-1 and TRBJ2-3, with unresolved D. V shed 4 bases and J shed 2 bases, with 11 bases lying between them. The CDR3 extends over 14 amino acids. CDR1 SGHRS and CDR2 YFSETQ come from the germline V gene. CDR3 amino acids: CASSAALVTDTQYF. The CDR3 DNA is TGCGCCAGCAGCGCGGCACTTGTCACAGATACGCAGTATTTT.

The V and J genes are TRBV4-3 and TRBJ1-6; D possibly corresponds to TRBD1 (6 bases). Germline lookup yields CDR1 LGHNA and CDR2 YSLEER. The CDR3 spans 17 residues. V dropped 5 bases and J dropped 0 bases, with 14 bases sitting between them. CDR3 amino acids: CASSSRDISSYNSPLHF. CDR3 bases: TGCGCCAGCAGCTCTCGGGACATAAGCTCCTATAATTCACCCCTCCACTTT.

J is TRBJ1-1 and V is TRBV6-1; D unclear. The CDR3 has 11 amino acids. V lost 1 base and J lost 11, with 8 bases in between. Germline-derived CDR1 and CDR2 are MNHNS and SASEGT. CDR3 residues: CASSEVGEAFF. The CDR3 coding sequence is TGTGCCAGCAGTGAAGTTGGGGAGGCTTTCTTT.

This chain connects TRBV6-1 to TRBJ2-6; 7 bases match TRBD1. The V segment lost 7 bases and the J segment 2 bases; nucleotides outside the gene matches: 5. Germline V gene lookup returns CDR1 MNHNS and CDR2 SASEGT. The CDR3 contains 15 residues. DNA of the CDR3: TGTGCCAGCACCATGACAGGGCCTGGGGCCAACGTCCTGACTTTC. As protein: CASTMTGPGANVLTF.

The V call is TRBV19, the J call TRBJ1-1; D remains ambiguous. The length of the CDR3 is 12 residues. V was shortened by 5 bases and J by 6 bases, with 10 bases between the two germline ends. Germline V gives CDR1 LNHDA, CDR2 SQIVND (reference sequence). CDR3 amino acids: CASSSRFSEAFF. The CDR3 nucleotides read TGTGCCAGTAGTTCGAGGTTCTCTGAAGCTTTCTTT.

The chain is built from TRBV7-9 and TRBJ1-4; no reliable D call. V was cut by 5 bases and J by 0 bases, with 10 bases left in between. The CDR3 covers 15 residues. Germline V gives CDR1 SEHNR, CDR2 FQNEAQ (reference sequence). CDR3 DNA sequence: TGTGCCAGCAGCGGCGGGGTCCCAACTAATGAAAAACTGTTTTTT. This codes for CASSGGVPTNEKLFF.

CDR3 protein: CAWSGASRSWEQFF. The DNA for the CDR3 is TGTGCCTGGAGCGGGGCCTCCCGCTCCTGGGAGCAGTTCTTC. V is TRBV30 and J is TRBJ2-1; D is perhaps TRBD1 or TRBD2 (5 bases each). Germline V gives CDR1 GTSNPN, CDR2 SVGIG (reference sequence). The CDR3 is made up of 14 amino acids. V was cut by 3 bases and J by 10 bases, with 19 bases left in between. Variable domain in full (rest from reference TRBV30 and TRBJ2-1): SQTIHQWPATLVQPVGSPLSLECTVEGTSNPNLYWYRQAAGRGLQLLFYSVGIGQISSEVPQNLSASRPQDRQFILSSKKLLLSDSGFYLCAWSGASRSWEQFFGPGTRLTVL.

The gene calls are TRBV9 and TRBJ1-6, with TRBD1 matching over 9 bases. The CDR3 has 15 residues. The V segment lost 3 bases and the J segment 7 bases; nucleotides outside the gene matches: 5. Germline loops: CDR1 SGDLS, CDR2 YYNGEE. CDR3 loop: CASSASGTGNSPLHF. In DNA, the CDR3 is TGTGCCAGCAGCGCGTCCGGGACAGGGAATTCACCCCTCCACTTT.

This clone appeared a few times. This sequence joins TRBV6-5 and TRBJ1-1; D remains unclear. The V gene lost 6 bases and the J gene lost 0 bases, with 11 bases spanning the gap. The CDR3 has 14 amino acids. The germline CDR1 and CDR2 sequences are MNHEY and SVGAGI. The DNA for the CDR3 is TGTGCCAGCAGCCTGGTACGGCTGAACACTGAAGCTTTCTTT. Encoded protein: CASSLVRLNTEAFF.

The rearrangement links TRBV6-4 to TRBJ1-3; D is unclear. Trimming shortened V by 3 bases and J by 7 bases, and 4 bases separated the two germline ends. Germline loops: CDR1 MRHNA, CDR2 SNTAGT. CDR3 size: 11 residues. CDR3 region: CASSEGNTIYF. The CDR3 bases are TGTGCCAGCAGTGAGGGGAACACCATATATTTT.

The chain links TRBV25-1 to TRBJ2-2, with 8 positions matching TRBD1. The CDR3 length is 16 residues. The germline gives CDR1 MGHDK, CDR2 SYGVNS. V dropped 1 base and J dropped 4; count of bases not matched to a gene: 5. DNA of the CDR3: TGTGCCAGCAGTGAATCGGCCAGGGGGCTCACCGGGGAGCTGTTTTTT. It codes for CASSESARGLTGELFF. The entire variable domain, with the rest obtained from reference TRBV25-1 and TRBJ2-2, is as follows: EADIYQTPRYLVIGTGKKITLECSQTMGHDKMYWYQQDPGMELHLIHYSYGVNSTEKGDLSSESTVSRIRTEHFPLTLESARPSHTSQYLCASSESARGLTGELFFGEGSRLTVL.

A single count supports this clone. The chain recombines TRBV25-1 with TRBJ2-5; D may be TRBD2 (6 bases). Germline loops: CDR1 MGHDK, CDR2 SYGVNS. The CDR3 contains 12 residues. V was shortened by 3 bases and J by 4 bases, with 6 bases between the two germline ends. CDR3 DNA: TGTGCCAGCAGTGACGGGGGAGAGACCCAGTACTTC. Translation gives CASSDGGETQYF.

The V and J genes are TRBV5-1 and TRBJ1-4; D not resolved. Trimming pared 0 bases from V and 0 bases from J, leaving 9 bases between. The CDR3 has 16 amino acids. Per germline, CDR1 SGHRS and CDR2 YFSETQ. CDR3 protein: CASSLGSRTTNEKLFF. The CDR3 DNA follows: TGCGCCAGCAGCTTGGGGAGCCGTACAACTAATGAAAAACTGTTTTTT.

This chain connects TRBV7-3 to TRBJ2-5; 9 bases fit TRBD1. V lost 5 bases and J lost 4; bases outside the gene matches: 8. The CDR3 is made up of 15 amino acids. CDR1 SGHTA and CDR2 FQGTGA come from the germline V gene. The CDR3 is CASSQGTGNGETQYF. In DNA form, the CDR3 reads TGTGCCAGCAGCCAGGGGACAGGGAATGGAGAGACCCAGTACTTC. The variable domain in full, with the rest retrieved from reference TRBV7-3 and TRBJ2-5, is GAGVSQTPSNKVTEKGKYVELRCDPISGHTALYWYRQSLGQGPEFLIYFQGTGAADDSGLPNDRFFAVRPEGSVSTLKIQRTERGDSAVYLCASSQGTGNGETQYFGPGTRLLVL.

The chain is built from TRBV5-1 and TRBJ1-5; possibly TRBD1 for D (6 bases). The CDR3 extends over 14 amino acids. The germline V gene has CDR1 SGHRS and CDR2 YFSETQ. V lost 4 bases and J lost 7, with 15 bases in between. CDR3 residues: CASSPVYQGQPQHF. The CDR3 DNA sequence: TGCGCCAGCAGCCCAGTCTATCAGGGGCAGCCCCAGCATTTT.

The chain couples TRBV2 to TRBJ2-7, with D unclear. V dropped 1 base and J dropped 5 bases, with 6 bases sitting between them. The CDR3 spans 12 residues. The germline V gene has CDR1 SNHLY and CDR2 FYNNEI. The DNA for the CDR3 is TGTGCCAGCAGTGAAGGGGCACACGAGCAGTACTTC. This sequence encodes CASSEGAHEQYF.

This chain links TRBV29-1 with TRBJ2-3; D possibly corresponds to TRBD1 (5 bases). In germline, CDR1 is SQVTM, CDR2 ANQGSEA. V was trimmed by 0 bases and J by 2 bases, leaving 6 bases between them. The CDR3 is made up of 13 amino acids. The CDR3 protein is CSVEDRATDTQYF. CDR3 in DNA: TGCAGCGTTGAAGACAGGGCCACAGATACGCAGTATTTT.